The entry that follows covers one T cell receptor beta chain sequence. The TCRbeta library was prepared with unique molecular identifiers. TCRdb reanalysed the PCR reads using MiXCR and keeps one entry per CDR3 protein. Of about 220,000 distinct CDR3 sequences in the sample, approximately 15% were seen once. The data are from a study of T-cell reconstitution after alpha-beta-depleted transplantation in children. V lost 6 bases, J lost 7 bases, and 19 bases lay in between. In germline, CDR1 is MNHNS, CDR2 SASEGT. The CDR3 extends over 14 amino acids. The chain uses TRBV6-1 and TRBJ2-7; D unclear. This receptor was identified in a male patient aged 2-9 years who had a stem cell transplant for acute lymphoblastic leukemia, so the T cells may come from the graft donor. Material: PBMCs, mostly from graft donor cells, obtained 360 days after TCRalphabeta/CD19-depleted stem cell transplant. CDR3 residues: CASRNRAPGGEQYF. The CDR3 DNA reads as TGTGCCAGCAGGAACCGGGCCCCAGGTGGGGAGCAGTACTTC.